Listed below are T cell receptor beta chains from one sample, sequenced in a study of CD8 T cells in Susac syndrome. From the immunoSEQ multiplex PCR reads, TCRdb called clonotypes with MiXCR, one entry per CDR3 protein. Found here are tens of thousands of distinct CDR3 sequences, around 96% of them singletons; the top ten hold roughly 0.62%. The sequenced sample was CD8+ T cells from PBMCs. The receptors stem from a human donor with Susac syndrome. The CDR3 runs from the conserved cysteine through the conserved F or W. D genes are given only for firm matches. The size entry is marked missing in some rows and otherwise reads once, few, many or a size class.

TRBV3-1	NA	once	TRBJ1-3	16	CASSPRGGTSGNTIYF	TGTGCCAGCAGCCCGCGGGGAGGGACCTCTGGAAACACCATATATTTT
TRBV20-1	NA	NA	TRBJ2-4	17	CSARERGPSLAKNIQYF	TGCAGTGCTAGAGAGAGGGGCCCGTCCTTAGCCAAAAACATTCAGTACTTC
TRBV4-2	NA	NA	TRBJ1-6	13	CASSPRLDSPLHF	TGTGCCAGCAGCCCGCGCTTGGATTCACCCCTCCACTTT
TRBV3-1	TRBD1	NA	TRBJ1-5	16	CASSQRQGVGNQPQHF	TGTGCCAGCAGCCAACGACAGGGGGTGGGCAATCAGCCCCAGCATTTT
TRBV29-1	NA	NA	TRBJ2-3	14	CSARSGVSTDTQYF	TGCAGCGCCCGGTCAGGGGTCAGCACAGATACGCAGTATTTT
TRBV25-1	NA	NA	TRBJ2-5	14	CASSGTGTEETQYF	TGTGCCAGCAGTGGTACCGGGACTGAAGAGACCCAGTACTTC
TRBV6-1	NA	NA	TRBJ1-2	15	CASTRIEPRTYGYTF	TGTGCCAGCACCAGAATAGAACCTCGTACGTATGGCTACACCTTC
TRBV4-3	NA	NA	TRBJ2-7	15	CASSQEEGARYEQYF	TGCGCCAGCAGCCAAGAGGAGGGGGCGCGGTACGAGCAGTACTTC
TRBV20-1	NA	NA	TRBJ1-2	14	CSASTGGGAKGYTF	TGCAGTGCTAGCACGGGAGGAGGGGCGAAAGGCTACACCTTC
TRBV20-1	NA	NA	TRBJ2-3	14	CSATLGIYTDTQYF	TGCAGTGCCACACTAGGAATCTATACAGATACGCAGTATTTT
TRBV9	TRBD2	NA	TRBJ2-6	18	CASSDEPDRGAGANVLTF	TGTGCCAGCAGCGACGAACCCGACCGGGGGGCTGGGGCCAACGTCCTGACTTTC
TRBV5-4	NA	NA	TRBJ2-7	15	CASSHDGAISYEQYF	TGTGCCAGCAGCCACGACGGAGCAATTTCCTACGAGCAGTACTTC
TRBV3-1	TRBD2	NA	TRBJ2-1	15	CASSQDASGGAEQFF	TGTGCCAGCAGCCAAGATGCTAGCGGTGGCGCTGAGCAGTTCTTC
TRBV5-6	TRBD1	NA	TRBJ1-6	15	CASRTATGEGSPLHF	TGTGCCAGCAGGACTGCAACAGGGGAGGGTTCACCCCTCCACTTT
TRBV20-1	TRBD2	NA	TRBJ2-2	16	CSARVLAGTNTGELFF	TGCAGTGCTAGAGTGCTAGCGGGGACGAACACCGGGGAGCTGTTTTTT
TRBV15	NA	NA	TRBJ1-1	15	CATSRDLSEGAEAFF	TGTGCCACCAGCAGAGATCTATCTGAGGGGGCTGAAGCTTTCTTT
TRBV27	NA	NA	TRBJ1-1	15	CASRRNRVTDTEAFF	TGTGCCAGCAGACGAAACAGGGTGACCGACACTGAAGCTTTCTTT
TRBV20-1	TRBD1	NA	TRBJ2-5	16	CSARDSDRGYQETQYF	TGCAGTGCTAGAGATAGCGACAGGGGGTACCAAGAGACCCAGTACTTC
TRBV20-1	NA	NA	TRBJ1-5	15	CSVPIEGYSNQPQHF	TGCAGTGTCCCGATAGAGGGCTATAGCAATCAGCCCCAGCATTTT
TRBV5-6	TRBD1	NA	TRBJ2-5	16	CASSLAGRGRMETQYF	TGTGCCAGCAGCTTGGCCGGCAGGGGGCGCATGGAGACCCAGTACTTC
TRBV30	NA	NA	TRBJ1-1	15	CAWSVGRGAATEAFF	TGTGCCTGGAGTGTAGGGCGGGGGGCGGCCACTGAAGCTTTCTTT
TRBV20-1	NA	NA	TRBJ2-3	12	CSAKSGTDTQYF	TGCAGTGCTAAGTCGGGCACAGATACGCAGTATTTT
TRBV28	NA	once	TRBJ1-2	16	CASTNSRQLTYYGYTF	TGTGCCAGCACCAATTCGCGACAGTTAACCTACTATGGCTACACCTTC
TRBV4-3	NA	NA	TRBJ1-1	15	CASSPLGRPNTEAFF	TGCGCCAGCAGCCCCCTTGGGCGCCCGAACACTGAAGCTTTCTTT
TRBV20-1	NA	NA	TRBJ1-2	15	CSARNRERPNYGYTF	TGCAGTGCTAGAAACAGGGAGCGTCCTAACTATGGCTACACCTTC
TRBV11-2	NA	once	TRBJ1-1	15	CASSPPILQSPEAFF	TGTGCCAGCAGCCCCCCTATACTACAGTCCCCTGAAGCTTTCTTT
TRBV14	NA	NA	TRBJ2-3	15	CASSADAGSTDTQYF	TGTGCCAGCAGCGCCGACGCAGGGAGCACAGATACGCAGTATTTT
TRBV4-3	NA	NA	TRBJ1-1	14	CASSHLRDESEAFF	TGCGCCAGCAGCCACCTCCGGGACGAATCAGAAGCTTTCTTT
TRBV30	TRBD1	NA	TRBJ2-1	13	CALGDRGQDEQFF	TGTGCCTTAGGGGACAGGGGGCAGGATGAGCAGTTCTTC
TRBV2	TRBD1	NA	TRBJ2-7	13	CATSGTGRYEQYF	TGTGCCACCTCCGGGACAGGGCGATACGAGCAGTACTTC
TRBV5-1	TRBD1	NA	TRBJ1-6	15	CASSRTGDANSPLHF	TGCGCCAGCAGCAGGACAGGTGACGCCAATTCACCCCTCCACTTT
TRBV30	NA	NA	TRBJ1-2	15	CAWSQYRSLNYGYTF	TGTGCCTGGAGTCAGTACAGATCCCTAAACTATGGCTACACCTTC
TRBV1	NA	once	TRBJ2-1	16	CTSSQDPSGGHNEQFF	TGCACCAGCAGCCAAGATCCCAGCGGGGGTCACAATGAGCAGTTCTTC
TRBV20-1	TRBD1	NA	TRBJ1-2	14	CSASPGQGTGGYTF	TGCAGTGCTAGCCCGGGACAGGGAACTGGTGGCTACACCTTC
TRBV20-1	TRBD1	NA	TRBJ1-1	14	CSATKGTGDTEAFF	TGCAGTGCTACGAAGGGGACAGGAGACACTGAAGCTTTCTTT
TRBV6-2/TRBV6-3	NA	once	TRBJ1-1	12	CASSSMNTEAFF	TGTGCCAGCAGCTCAATGAACACTGAAGCTTTCTTT
TRBV29-1	NA	NA	TRBJ2-2	14	CSVGTLTNTGELFF	TGCAGCGTGGGGACACTGACGAACACCGGGGAGCTGTTTTTT
TRBV19	NA	NA	TRBJ2-5	15	CASSTLGGNQETQYF	TGTGCCAGTAGTACATTAGGGGGTAACCAAGAGACCCAGTACTTC
TRBV7-3	NA	NA	TRBJ2-1	14	CASSLSGVQNEQFF	TGTGCCAGCAGCTTAAGCGGGGTTCAGAATGAGCAGTTCTTC
TRBV25-1	NA	NA	TRBJ2-1	16	CASSEFGRSTYNEQFF	TGTGCCAGCAGTGAATTCGGCAGATCTACCTACAATGAGCAGTTCTTC
TRBV20-1	TRBD2	NA	TRBJ2-3	13	CSALTQRGSTQYF	TGCAGTGCCCTGACCCAGCGGGGGAGTACGCAGTATTTT
TRBV30	NA	NA	TRBJ1-1	13	CAWSPDQNTEAFF	TGTGCCTGGAGTCCGGACCAGAACACTGAAGCTTTCTTT
TRBV7-8	NA	NA	TRBJ1-1	16	CASSPSRGQMNTEAFF	TGTGCCAGCAGCCCCTCGAGAGGCCAGATGAACACTGAAGCTTTCTTT
TRBV25-1	NA	NA	TRBJ2-7	13	CASSDAPDYEQYF	TGTGCCAGCAGTGACGCACCTGATTACGAGCAGTACTTC
TRBV5-1	NA	NA	TRBJ1-2	15	CASSPTTGSGDGYTF	TGCGCCAGCAGCCCGACGACGGGATCCGGCGATGGCTACACCTTC
TRBV9	NA	NA	TRBJ2-1	15	CASSVEVQGVHEQFF	TGTGCCAGCAGCGTAGAGGTACAGGGAGTCCATGAGCAGTTCTTC
TRBV3-1	NA	NA	TRBJ2-7	13	CASSQVPGYEQYF	TGTGCCAGCAGCCAAGTACCGGGGTACGAGCAGTACTTC